The sample holds a few counts of the clone carrying this T cell receptor (beta chain). This specimen comes from a study of blood T cell repertoires in COVID-19. Sequenced by immunoSEQ multiplex PCR; TCRdb stores in-frame clones only, minus some. The table includes tens of thousands of clones, more than 80% detected once. The ends were cut back, 0 bases at V and 0 bases at J, with 12 bases in the middle. The CDR3 is 17 amino acids. Germline-derived CDR1 and CDR2 are PRHDT and FYEKMQ (reference sequence). The sample consisted of peripheral blood. This rearrangement joins TRBV13 to TRBJ1-3, with D perhaps TRBD1 (6 bases). This sequence originates from a man aged 80 or over with acute or convalescent COVID-19. CDR3 region: CASSLGPRGGSGNTIYF. CDR3 coding DNA: TGTGCCAGCAGCTTAGGCCCGCGAGGGGGCTCTGGAAACACCATATATTTT.